This T cell receptor beta chain appears in the sequencing data of a study of blood T cell repertoires in COVID-19. The participants were between roughly 18 and 100 years old and came from fewer than 25 US areas. Which cohort a participant joined came from the clinical history participants gave. CDR3 length equals 20 residues. Per the study methods: Quantification of nucleated cells was approximated via reference gene primer amplification. Measured with immunoSEQ multiplex PCR; TCRdb has only the in-frame clones, and not every one. That table is the source of V, J and clone size, and D and trimming were worked out from the DNA. Of roughly 380,000 clones listed, about 90% are singletons.

Input material: PBMCs or T cells enriched from blood (not recorded which). The TCR sequence derives from a woman aged 25-40 years who had recovered from COVID-19. The chain employs TRBV21-1 and TRBJ2-6; the listed D gene, TRBD1, was not tested against the DNA. TRBV21-1 corresponds to a pseudogene. This chain's CDR3 is CASSNLNLQGTLAGANVLTF. The DNA of the CDR3 is TGTGCCAGCAGCAACCTTAATCTACAGGGTACACTGGCTGGGGCCAACGTCCTGACTTTC.